The following is a T cell receptor beta chain sequence with its context. What it binds is unknown. This specimen comes from a study of OX40 agonist ivuxolimab in advanced cancers. The study, taken as a whole, reports: Which antigen the expanded peripheral T cells recognized is unknown. The authors also found low normalized T-cell clonal expansion in some nonresponders. At doses 0.1 to 3.0 mg/kg, CD4+ and CD8+ clones expanded.

Here immunoSEQ multiplex PCR was the method, and the copy in TCRdb shows in-frame clones only, minus some. Of 30,000 or so clones listed, approximately 79% are singletons. This CDR3 is built from 13 residues. Trimming took off 0 bases at V and 1 base at J, with 2 bases between the two ends. Germline CDR1 and CDR2: SGHKS and YYEKEE (reference sequence). Sequencing was performed on CD4+ or CD8+ T cells sorted from blood, taken in a trial of the OX40 agonist ivuxolimab. The TCR was taken from an adult with an advanced solid tumor such as melanoma, head and neck, liver or kidney cancer. The chain couples TRBV5-5 to TRBJ2-1; D is unclear. CDR3 protein: CASSLGSYNEQFF. CDR3 coding DNA: TGTGCCAGCAGCTTGGGGTCCTACAATGAGCAGTTCTTC.